This T cell receptor (beta chain) was retrieved from a study of CXCR3-negative and CXCR3-positive naive CD8 T cells (dated by TCRdb to about 2019). Regarding the study in general: In total, about 150 million TRB reads were obtained, corresponding to roughly 1.5 +/- 0.3 million reads per library. Data from about ten donors, pooled across two independent experiments, went into the diversity and physicochemical repertoire analyses. The TRBV-TRBJ cluster analysis covered naive subsets from about 5 donors and memory cells from 3 donors.

Reading the germline V gene (reference sequence) gives CDR1 SGHNT and CDR2 YYREEE. The CDR3 measures 17 amino acids from cysteine to phenylalanine. No DNA sequence is on record. The run used a NextSeq 550. The Human TCR Profiling Kit (MiLaboratory) was used to make UMI-labeled 5' RACE TRB cDNA libraries. The full amount of extracted RNA was used for cDNA synthesis, and the full amount of resulting cDNA was used for PCR amplification. Libraries were prepared in parallel using an identical number of PCR cycles. The study's processing was this. About 48,000 +/- 9,800 unique UMI-labeled TRB cDNA molecules per library were extracted with MIGEC and MiXCR, with at least two reads per UMI required. On average, roughly 40,000 +/- 10,000 functional in-frame TRB CDR3 nucleotide clonotypes lacking stop codons were found per library. Diversity metrics, including normalized Shannon-Wiener and Chao1, were computed in VDJtools after downsampling to 5000 UMI-labeled TRB molecules per sample. VDJtools was used to calculate clonotype-size-weighted physicochemical properties of the central five CDR3 residues, namely interaction energy, strength, volume and Kidera factor 4. TCRdb reprocessed the reads, so every CDR3 protein sequence counts as one entry and DNA is not shown. The V and J calls and clone size come from TCRdb's table, not from the authors' own analysis. The table for this sample records fewer than 80,000 distinct CDR3 sequences. The biggest ten clones account for about 4.5% of the sample.

For each CD8+ T cell subset, flow sorting was done in triplicate, and roughly 330,000 cells per subset went directly into RLT lysis buffer. To exclude memory contaminants, naive CD8+ T cells were stringently defined as CD45RO-CCR7+CD27+CD95-. Peripheral blood mononuclear cells were isolated from buffy coats by standard density gradient centrifugation. Naive CXCR3-negative and CXCR3-positive CD8+ T cells were flow-sorted on a FACSAria III. An RNeasy Mini Kit was used to extract total RNA from the sorted cells. With respect to this clonotype: What this receptor recognizes is not known.

What the study reported, not specific to this receptor: Compared with CXCR3-negative naive cells, CXCR3-positive naive cells had TRB CDR3s with higher hydrophobicity (lower Kidera factor 4), lower energy, and higher strength and volume indices. Within the same donor, TRBV-TRBJ usage looked similar between naive CXCR3-negative and CXCR3-positive cells, but memory cells had distinct patterns. Surface CD5, linked to self-reactivity in mice, was comparable between naive subsets; TCR interaction strength was therefore also inferred from TRB CDR3 physicochemical properties. CXCR3 expression partially decreased after cryopreservation, so most assays used freshly isolated PBMCs. Repertoire diversity was comparably high in both naive subsets but much lower in memory CD8+ T cells.

The clonotype was recovered from a human donor in good health. Some clones in this sample may be carry-over from other donors' samples. Source material: naive CXCR3- CD8+ T cells from blood. What the cell subset or site label conveys for this sample: CD45RO-CCR7+CD27+CD95- naive CD8+ T cells lacking CXCR3 (TNR3-). The chain couples TRBV5-4 to TRBJ2-7; TCRdb names TRBD1, which stays unverified in the absence of DNA. The CDR3 protein is CASSLSPPGQQSYEQYF. Full variable domain (CDR3 extended with the reference TRBV5-4 and TRBJ2-7 proteins): ETGVTQSPTHLIKTRGQQVTLRCSSQSGHNTVSWYQQALGQGPQFIFQYYREEENGRGNFPPRFSGLQFPNYSSELNVNALELDDSALYLCASSLSPPGQQSYEQYFGPGTRLTVT.